This T cell receptor beta chain originates from a study of tumor-infiltrating lymphocytes in primary liver carcinoma. Study in general: These patients were men and women whose ages were 30 to 69 years. Study conclusions and caveats: Against blood, tumors held a significantly higher top-250-clone fraction (p = 0.039).

From approximately 0.5 ug of total RNA, TCR beta-specific cDNA was reverse-transcribed using a constant-region primer. Three rounds of nested multiplex PCR with slightly modified ARM-PCR produced TCR beta libraries. TRBV1-TRBV30 forward primers paired with a C-beta reverse primer drove the first two PCR rounds, roughly 10 cycles each. TCRdb re-called the multiplex PCR reads with MiXCR, one entry per CDR3 protein. The sample lists hundreds of thousands of distinct CDR3 sequences; about 60% were seen once. Germline V lookup: CDR1 SGHAT, CDR2 FQNNGV. The V and J ends lost 3 bases and 3 bases respectively, with 11 bases between them. This CDR3 has 15 amino acids. This clonotype was observed at least ten times. What it binds is unknown. Unsorted whole blood yielded the blood RNA, and germline DNA was also extracted.

This chain joins TRBV11-2 and TRBJ1-4; D ambiguous. The sequence came from a man in his forties with primary liver carcinoma and hepatitis B virus infection. Sequencing used peripheral blood. CDR3 region: CASSLSRGPNEKLFF. The CDR3 DNA follows: TGTGCCAGCAGCTTGTCCCGCGGACCTAATGAAAAACTGTTTTTT.